The T cell receptor (beta chain) described here comes from a study of cytomegalovirus exposure and HLA in healthy donors. PCR amplification relied on 60 Vbeta primers (plus 13 Jbeta primers). The assay was immunoSEQ multiplex PCR, and TCRdb's table has in-frame clones only and misses some. The sample lists roughly 170,000 clones; about 79% were seen once. Donors counted as nominally healthy when sampled, yet unrecorded immune exposures were likely. Overall study findings and caveats: With high specificity and sensitivity, the classifier reportedly diagnosed cytomegalovirus status.

This CDR3 region has 16 residues. Germline CDR1 is SGHRS and CDR2 is YFSETQ. Unmatched junction bases numbered 8, after V lost 1 base and J lost 3 bases. Regarding this clone: The target antigen is unknown.

The chain couples TRBV5-1 to TRBJ2-5; 8 nucleotides agree with TRBD1. The material sequenced was PBMCs. The TCR was taken from a girl aged 2-10 years in good health and CMV-seropositive. The CDR3 bases are TGCGCCAGCAGCTTGATCGGCAGGGGGCTTGAAGAGACCCAGTACTTC. Translation: CASSLIGRGLEETQYF.